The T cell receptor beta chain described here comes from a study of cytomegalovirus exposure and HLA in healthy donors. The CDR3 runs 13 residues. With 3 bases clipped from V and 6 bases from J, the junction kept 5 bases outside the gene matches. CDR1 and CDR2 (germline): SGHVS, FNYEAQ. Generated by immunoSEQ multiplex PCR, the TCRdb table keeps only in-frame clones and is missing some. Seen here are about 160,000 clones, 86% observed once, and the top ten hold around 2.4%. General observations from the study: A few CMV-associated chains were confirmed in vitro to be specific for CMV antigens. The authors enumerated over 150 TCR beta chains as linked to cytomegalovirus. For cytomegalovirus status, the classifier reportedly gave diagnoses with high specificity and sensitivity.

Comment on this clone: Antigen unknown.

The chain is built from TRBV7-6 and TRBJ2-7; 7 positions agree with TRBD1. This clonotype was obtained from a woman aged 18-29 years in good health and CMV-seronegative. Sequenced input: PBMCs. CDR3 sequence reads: CASSFLDRAEQYF. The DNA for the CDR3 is TGTGCCAGCAGCTTTCTTGACAGGGCCGAGCAGTACTTC.